Listed below are T cell receptor beta chains from one sample, sequenced in a study of early T cells in non-severe SARS-CoV-2 infection. TCRdb fed the 5' RACE reads into MiXCR, producing one record per CDR3 protein. The sample comprises approximately 88,000 distinct CDR3 sequences, roughly 13% of which are singletons, and approximately 1.5% rests with the top ten. The sample taken for sequencing was whole blood. These receptors came from an adult who was a healthcare worker with PCR-confirmed SARS-CoV-2 infection or an uninfected control (not recorded which). The CDR3 runs from the conserved cysteine through the conserved F or W. D genes are given only for firm matches. Part of the rows lack a size; the others show once, few, many or a class for expanded clones.

j_call d_call v_call clone_size cdr3_length cdr3_aa cdr3_nt
TRBJ2-7 TRBD2 TRBV20-1 few 16 CSARDLGRLATNEQYF TGCAGTGCTAGAGACCTTGGCCGACTAGCGACAAACGAGCAGTACTTC
TRBJ2-5 - TRBV2 many 12 CASGLLQETQYF TGTGCCAGTGGACTACTCCAAGAGACCCAGTACTTC
TRBJ1-2 - TRBV5-4 - 15 CASSQASGTAYGYTF TGTGCCAGCAGCCAGGCATCCGGGACGGCCTATGGCTACACCTTC
TRBJ2-7 - TRBV7-2 - 12 CASSLDSAEQYF TGTGCCAGCAGCTTAGATAGTGCCGAGCAGTACTTC
TRBJ1-1 TRBD1 TRBV3-1 - 14 CASSLLNRGAEAFF TGTGCCAGCAGCCTACTGAACAGGGGTGCTGAAGCTTTCTTT
TRBJ1-1 TRBD1 TRBV29-1 many 12 CSVPTGPTEAFF TGCAGCGTTCCGACAGGGCCCACTGAAGCTTTCTTT
TRBJ2-7 - TRBV7-3 - 15 CASSLMAGDPYEQYF TGTGCCAGCAGCTTAATGGCAGGGGACCCCTACGAGCAGTACTTC
TRBJ1-4 - TRBV20-1 - 15 CSARGTGQWNEKLFF TGCAGTGCTAGAGGGACGGGACAATGGAATGAAAAACTGTTTTTT
TRBJ1-1 - TRBV7-9 - 12 CASSLKGSEAFF TGTGCCAGCAGCTTAAAGGGATCTGAAGCTTTCTTT
TRBJ2-1 TRBD1 TRBV5-1 many 13 CASSLAGGTEQFF TGCGCCAGCAGCTTGGCAGGGGGCACTGAGCAGTTCTTC
TRBJ1-5 - TRBV12-3/TRBV12-4 few 15 CASRPGTPSNQPQHF TGTGCCAGCAGGCCCGGGACACCTAGCAATCAGCCCCAGCATTTT
TRBJ2-3 - TRBV13 few 15 CASSFFGPGSDTQYF TGTGCCAGCAGCTTTTTCGGGCCGGGGTCAGATACGCAGTATTTT
TRBJ1-2 - TRBV7-9 many 13 CASSLKGFAGYTF TGTGCCAGCAGCTTAAAGGGGTTCGCTGGCTACACCTTC
TRBJ1-5 - TRBV30 many 16 CAWSGHLRGGNQPQHF TGTGCCTGGAGCGGCCACCTCCGGGGAGGCAATCAGCCCCAGCATTTT
TRBJ2-2 - TRBV12-5 - 14 CASAIDTWAGELFF TGTGCTAGTGCCATCGATACATGGGCCGGGGAGCTGTTTTTT
TRBJ2-7 - TRBV10-2 few 13 CASSAGLPYEQYF TGCGCCAGCAGTGCGGGACTGCCCTACGAGCAGTACTTC
TRBJ2-1 TRBD2 TRBV7-9 - 18 CASSLALGGSGEYNEQFF TGTGCCAGCAGCTTAGCCCTCGGCGGTAGCGGGGAATACAATGAGCAGTTCTTC
TRBJ1-1 - TRBV20-1 many 15 CSAPLPGRMNTEAFF TGCAGTGCCCCCCTCCCCGGGAGAATGAACACTGAAGCTTTCTTT
TRBJ1-3 - TRBV12-3/TRBV12-4 - 15 CASSLAVFSGNTIYF TGTGCCAGCAGTTTAGCGGTGTTTTCTGGAAACACCATATATTTT
TRBJ1-1 - TRBV5-1 many 13 CASRTQGNTEAFF TGCGCCAGCAGAACACAGGGGAACACTGAAGCTTTCTTT